This T cell receptor (beta chain) was retrieved from a study of T cell repertoires in cytomegalovirus infection. This clonotype has at least ten counts. In TCRdb, the reads were re-called with MiXCR into one record per CDR3 protein. The sample contains roughly 81,000 distinct CDR3 sequences, 3% to 4.5% of which appear only once. Germline assignment: CDR1 SGHVS and CDR2 FQNEAQ. The CDR3 contains 13 residues. V lost 4 bases, J lost 13 bases, and 10 bases stayed unmatched. This rearrangement joins TRBV7-8 to TRBJ2-1, with 7 bases that match TRBD2. Sequencing was done on a sample of PBMCs. This TCR came from a human donor in good health (CMV status not recorded). Some clones in this sample may be carry-over from other donors' samples. The CDR3, as DNA: TGTGCCAGCAGCTACCTCCGGGAGGAAAACCAGTTCTTC. As protein: CASSYLREENQFF.